The rows below give T cell receptor beta chains drawn from one sample of a study of early T cells in non-severe SARS-CoV-2 infection. Each CDR3 protein is one row after TCRdb ran MiXCR on the 5' RACE reads. This table has 55,000 to 70,000 distinct CDR3 sequences, less than 5% appearing once. The sequenced sample consisted of whole blood. The receptor source for this set is an adult who was a healthcare worker with PCR-confirmed SARS-CoV-2 infection or an uninfected control (not recorded which). Each CDR3 is given with its conserved first and last residue.

j_gene | v_gene | CDR3aa
TRBJ2-5 | TRBV6-6 | CASAAQETQYF
TRBJ2-7 | TRBV12-5 | CASAFGTSGYEQYF
TRBJ2-7 | TRBV6-5 | CASSLGLAGGNSYEQYF
TRBJ2-2 | TRBV20-1 | CSAPQMGQGTGELFF
TRBJ1-2 | TRBV15 | CATSASHPWDGYTF
TRBJ2-3 | TRBV11-1 | CASSLNAGGADTQYF
TRBJ2-6 | TRBV19 | CATTPSSGANVLTF
TRBJ1-1 | TRBV12-3/TRBV12-4 | CASSLYGGTTEAFF
TRBJ2-1 | TRBV6-1 | CASSDGSGGLGFEQFF
TRBJ1-2 | TRBV5-6 | CASSLVQGAPTDTF
TRBJ1-2 | TRBV12-5 | CASGSSQTDLFRRGYTF
TRBJ2-2 | TRBV10-2 | CASRTTNTGELFF
TRBJ2-1 | TRBV12-3/TRBV12-4 | CASRPGTRYNEQFF
TRBJ2-2 | TRBV5-5 | CASSLFGTGLIGELFF
TRBJ2-3 | TRBV29-1 | CSVEGGSGTDTQYF
TRBJ2-1 | TRBV24-1 | CATSDRTGGSYNEQFF
TRBJ2-3 | TRBV5-6 | CASSPPTGATDTQYF
TRBJ2-2 | TRBV5-1 | CASSRGTANTGELFF
TRBJ1-6 | TRBV4-2 | CASSQGGTGPPLHF
TRBJ2-3 | TRBV7-9 | CASSFLPGHGTDTQYF
TRBJ1-2 | TRBV19 | CASRKTQGARNYGYTF
TRBJ2-5 | TRBV24-1 | CATSDPGVETQYF
TRBJ1-2 | TRBV6-2/TRBV6-3 | CASSYDLVISGYTF
TRBJ2-3 | TRBV7-9 | CASRLGQGDPDTQYF
TRBJ2-7 | TRBV7-2 | CASSLTADYRGLQHEQYF
TRBJ1-5 | TRBV7-9 | CASRGQGEGAQHF
TRBJ1-2 | TRBV7-2 | CASSWTGGAGYTF
TRBJ2-7 | TRBV29-1 | CSVERSEQYF
TRBJ1-3 | TRBV19 | CASSIRDLGNENTIYF
TRBJ2-5 | TRBV25-1 | CASSGWGTSGQETQYF
TRBJ1-3 | TRBV6-5 | CASSPTRIVRTKLFPENTIYF
TRBJ2-5 | TRBV4-2 | CASSQERASQETQYF
TRBJ2-7 | TRBV10-3 | CAIAESYEQYF